These 26 T cell receptor beta chains share one sample of origin, sequenced in a study of blood T cell repertoires in COVID-19. Clones were sequenced by immunoSEQ multiplex PCR, and TCRdb holds only the in-frame ones, with some missing. This sample carries around 450,000 clones, 70% to 90% of them seen once, and the ten largest clones take 1.5% to 2%. Material for sequencing was PBMCs or T cells enriched from blood (not recorded which). These TCRs come from a woman between 18 and 29 years old with acute COVID-19.

This chain uses TRBV29-1 with TRBJ2-6; D not certain. Trimming removed 5 bases from V and 2 bases from J, with 10 bases in between. Per the germline V gene, CDR1 is SQVTM and CDR2 is ANQGSEA. This CDR3 has 14 amino acids. The DNA for the CDR3 is TGCAGCGTTTCGTGGGCGACTGGGGCCAACGTCCTGACTTTC. Protein: CSVSWATGANVLTF.

The chain has TRBV11-3 and TRBJ2-1; TRBD1 aligns across 8 bases. The CDR3 loop spans 15 amino acids. Germline loops: CDR1 SGHNT, CDR2 YENEEA. Germline trimming cut 5 bases from V and 4 bases from J; bases unmatched to any gene: 7. In DNA, the CDR3 is TGTGCCAGCAGCCCCGACAGGGGTCTTTACAATGAGCAGTTCTTC. Encoded protein: CASSPDRGLYNEQFF.

The V and J genes are TRBV5-1 and TRBJ1-1; perhaps TRBD1 as D (5 bases). CDR3 length: 15 amino acids. In germline, CDR1 is SGHRS, CDR2 YFSETQ. Trimming pared 3 bases from V and 1 base from J, leaving 13 bases between. The CDR3 region is CASSSNSGSNTEAFF. The CDR3 DNA sequence: TGCGCCAGCAGCTCAAATTCAGGGTCGAACACTGAAGCTTTCTTT.

The chain combines TRBV19 with TRBJ1-1, with TRBD1 as a possible D gene (5 bases). The germline gives CDR1 LNHDA, CDR2 SQIVND (reference sequence). The CDR3 is 14 amino acids. V shed 3 bases and J shed 6 bases, with 14 bases lying between them. CDR3 amino acids: CASSIPGLSSEAFF. CDR3 DNA: TGTGCCAGTAGTATTCCGGGACTTTCTTCTGAAGCTTTCTTT.

V gene TRBV3-1 (or the pseudogene TRBV3-2) combines with J gene TRBJ2-5; D ambiguous. Between the trimmed V and J ends, which lost 4 bases and 5 bases, there was a span of 8 bases. This CDR3 spans 12 amino acids. Germline CDR1 reads LGHDT; CDR2 reads YNNKEL (reference sequence). DNA of the CDR3: TGTGCCAGCAGCCCACGTGCGGAGACCCAGTACTTC. Translating gives CASSPRAETQYF.

A few counts support this clone. This chain uses TRBV28 with TRBJ2-5; 8 nucleotides align to TRBD2. The CDR3 is 15 residues long. Trimming took 9 bases from V and 7 from J; bases not matched to a gene: 16. In germline, CDR1 is MDHEN, CDR2 SYDVKM. The CDR3 region has the DNA TGTGCCAGTGAAAAAGCGGGGGCGATTGAGGGGACCCAGTACTTC. This sequence encodes CASEKAGAIEGTQYF.

The V and J genes are TRBV5-5 and TRBJ2-2, with a tentative D call TRBD1 (6 bases). Germline V gene lookup returns CDR1 SGHKS and CDR2 YYEKEE (reference sequence). V was cut by 4 bases and J by 4 bases, with 17 bases left in between. The CDR3 has 16 amino acids. CDR3 loop: CASSADRPSPTGELFF. CDR3 nucleotide sequence: TGTGCCAGCAGCGCGGACAGACCCTCGCCCACCGGGGAGCTGTTTTTT. Together with reference TRBV5-5 and TRBJ2-2, the CDR3 gives the full variable domain: DAGVTQSPTHLIKTRGQQVTLRCSPISGHKSVSWYQQVLGQGPQFIFQYYEKEERGRGNFPDRFSARQFPNYSSELNVNALLLGDSALYLCASSADRPSPTGELFFGEGSRLTVL.

The rearrangement links TRBV15 to TRBJ1-4; D is possibly TRBD1 (6 bases). Germline values: CDR1 LNHNV, CDR2 YYDKDF (reference sequence). The CDR3 length is 17 residues. V was pared by 0 bases and J by 6 bases, with 17 bases between. This chain's CDR3 is CATSRDRNQGIDEKLFF. CDR3 coding DNA: TGTGCCACCAGCAGAGATCGGAATCAGGGGATAGATGAAAAACTGTTTTTT.

The V call is TRBV7-3, the J call TRBJ2-2; 9 nucleotides align to TRBD1. Germline CDR1 and CDR2: SGHTA and FQGTGA. The V segment lost 4 bases and the J segment 8 bases; nucleotides outside the gene matches: 8. This CDR3 is built from 15 residues. The CDR3 DNA reads as TGTGCCAGCAGCTCGCCCGGGACAGGGACAGGGGAGCTGTTTTTT. This gives the protein CASSSPGTGTGELFF.

This chain links TRBV4-3 with TRBJ2-3; 8 bases match TRBD2. CDR1 is LGHNA, CDR2 YSLEER, per germline. The CDR3 spans 18 residues. Trimming cost V 0 bases and J 4 bases; bases outside gene matches: 12. CDR3 DNA sequence: TGCGCCAGCAGCCAAGATCTTGGGGGTAGCGGGATGGCAGATACGCAGTATTTT. Translated, it gives CASSQDLGGSGMADTQYF.

The chain has TRBV9 and TRBJ2-3; D is undetermined. The CDR3 runs 13 residues. Germline V CDR1 and CDR2: SGDLS, YYNGEE. V lost 6 bases and J lost 6, with 14 bases in between. The CDR3: CASTKRDVDTQYF. CDR3 coding DNA: TGTGCCAGCACCAAGAGAGATGTGGATACGCAGTATTTT.

V usage is TRBV5-4 and J usage is TRBJ1-1, with D tentatively TRBD1 (6 bases). Trimming took 4 bases from V and 0 from J, leaving 16 bases between them. This CDR3 has 16 residues. Germline V gene data show CDR1 as SGHNT and CDR2 as YYREEE (reference sequence). CDR3 loop: CASSPGGPTMNTEAFF. Written as DNA, the CDR3 is TGTGCCAGCAGCCCGGGGGGGCCGACCATGAACACTGAAGCTTTCTTT. Combining the CDR3 with reference TRBV5-4 and TRBJ1-1 gives the whole variable domain ETGVTQSPTHLIKTRGQQVTLRCSSQSGHNTVSWYQQALGQGPQFIFQYYREEENGRGNFPPRFSGLQFPNYSSELNVNALELDDSALYLCASSPGGPTMNTEAFFGQGTRLTVV.

This rearrangement joins TRBV19 to TRBJ2-7; 7 bases are shared with TRBD1. The CDR3 length is 16 residues. Germline CDR1 LNHDA, CDR2 SQIVND (reference sequence). V was pared by 5 bases and J by 2 bases, with 12 bases of the junction left unmatched. The CDR3 sequence is CASSPDSTGMPYEQYF. The CDR3 coding sequence is TGTGCCAGTAGTCCAGACTCGACAGGGATGCCCTACGAGCAGTACTTC.

The V gene is TRBV5-1, the J gene TRBJ2-7; 11 bases line up with TRBD2. The junction had 10 bases not matched to a gene; V was cut back by 4 bases and J by 7 bases. Germline CDR1 and CDR2: SGHRS and YFSETQ. The length of the CDR3 is 15 residues. As DNA, the CDR3 is TGCGCCAGCAGCGCAGACCCGGGACTAGCGGCTGAGCAGTACTTC. It specifies CASSADPGLAAEQYF. The full variable domain, completed using reference TRBV5-1 and TRBJ2-7, is KAGVTQTPRYLIKTRGQQVTLSCSPISGHRSVSWYQQTPGQGLQFLFEYFSETQRNKGNFPGRFSGRQFSNSRSEMNVSTLELGDSALYLCASSADPGLAAEQYFGPGTRLTVT.

The gene calls are TRBV5-4 and TRBJ1-5, with D perhaps TRBD1 (5 bases). The length of the CDR3 is 14 residues. V gave up 3 bases and J gave up 8 bases, with 15 bases separating them. Per the germline V gene, CDR1 is SGHNT and CDR2 is YYREEE (reference sequence). Written as DNA, the CDR3 is TGTGCCAGCAGCTCTTGGGGGAAGCGGGAGCCCCAGCATTTT. It yields the protein CASSSWGKREPQHF.

This chain joins TRBV27 and TRBJ2-3; 7 bases match TRBD2. The CDR3 runs to 15 residues. Looked up from germline, CDR1 is MNHEY and CDR2 is SMNVEV (reference sequence). V was clipped by 6 bases and J by 6 bases; unmatched bases: 12. The CDR3 loop reads CASRLMGRGGDTQYF. The CDR3 DNA reads TGTGCCAGCAGATTAATGGGGAGGGGAGGGGATACGCAGTATTTT.

The CDR3 DNA is TGTGCCAGCAGCTTAGCGGGGCGGGGGACCAATTCGGGGCAGTATTTT. This gives the protein CASSLAGRGTNSGQYF. The chain links TRBV7-6 to TRBJ2-3; 7 bases agree with TRBD2. The germline V gene has CDR1 SGHVS and CDR2 FNYEAQ. The V gene end was trimmed by 0 bases and the J gene end by 11 bases; junction bases not matched to a gene: 14. The CDR3 has 16 residues.

The J gene is TRBJ2-1, the V gene TRBV15, with 11 bases fitting TRBD2. V lost 1 base to trimming and J lost 5 bases; unmatched junction nucleotides: 7. Germline V gene sequence: CDR1 LNHNV, CDR2 YYDKDF (reference sequence). The CDR3 is made up of 17 amino acids. Here the CDR3 DNA reads TGTGCCACCAGCAGAGTTACTAGCGGGAGCTTTCACAATGAGCAGTTCTTC. Amino acid sequence: CATSRVTSGSFHNEQFF.

DNA for the CDR3: TGTGCCAGCGCCGGGACAGGGGGCTCGGGTCAGCCCCAGCATTTT. Protein product: CASAGTGGSGQPQHF. The rearrangement joins TRBV19 to TRBJ1-5, with 12 nucleotides matching TRBD1. With V trimmed by 9 bases and J by 6 bases, 9 bases remained unmatched. CDR1 is LNHDA and CDR2 is SQIVND in the germline V gene (reference sequence). The CDR3 length is 15 residues.

DNA of the CDR3: TGTGCCAGCAGTCCCGGAGGCAGTAATGAGCAGTTCTTC. It yields the protein CASSPGGSNEQFF. V usage is TRBV27 and J usage is TRBJ2-1; the D gene is possibly TRBD2 (5 bases). Trimming cost V 5 bases and J 7 bases, with 12 bases left between them. Germline assignment: CDR1 MNHEY and CDR2 SMNVEV (reference sequence). This CDR3 is 13 amino acids long.

The J gene is TRBJ1-1, the V gene TRBV7-9, with D unclear. The V end was cut by 1 base, the J end by 11 bases, with 14 bases between. Germline CDR1 SEHNR, CDR2 FQNEAQ (reference sequence). There are 13 residues in the CDR3. The CDR3: CASSLGGGWPAFF. The CDR3, as DNA: TGTGCCAGCAGCTTAGGGGGAGGGTGGCCCGCTTTCTTT.

The rearrangement joins TRBV14 to TRBJ2-1; 7 nucleotides match TRBD2. Germline V gives CDR1 SGHDN, CDR2 FVKESK. Trimming at V came to 7 bases and at J to 4 bases, leaving 4 bases not matched to a gene. The CDR3 has 13 amino acids. CDR3 coding DNA: TGTGCCAGCAATCCTAGCGGTTACAATGAGCAGTTCTTC. Residues: CASNPSGYNEQFF.

The chain couples TRBV10-1 to TRBJ2-5, with D possibly being TRBD2 (6 bases). Germline lookup yields CDR1 WNHNN and CDR2 SYGVQD (reference sequence). The CDR3 covers 15 residues. V was clipped by 0 bases and J by 2 bases, with 10 bases between them. The CDR3 DNA reads TGCGCCAGCAGTGAGTCGGGACTGACGCAAGAGACCCAGTACTTC. Translating gives CASSESGLTQETQYF.

This chain uses TRBV5-5 with TRBJ1-1, with a tentative D call TRBD1 (5 bases). Trimming took off 4 bases at V and 2 bases at J, with 9 bases between the two ends. The germline gives CDR1 SGHKS, CDR2 YYEKEE (reference sequence). There are 13 residues in the CDR3. For the CDR3, the DNA is TGTGCCAGCAGCCGTGACAGAAACACTGAAGCTTTCTTT. Encoded protein: CASSRDRNTEAFF.

The rearrangement uses TRBV7-2 and TRBJ1-5; D unresolved. The V gene lost 2 bases and the J gene lost 1 base, with 15 bases spanning the gap. CDR1 and CDR2 from the germline V gene are SGHTA and FQGNSA. The CDR3 is 17 amino acids. This chain's CDR3 is CASSLRGPDGSNQPQHF. The CDR3 DNA follows: TGTGCCAGCAGCTTAAGAGGGCCTGACGGGAGCAATCAGCCCCAGCATTTT. The whole variable domain, remainder taken from reference TRBV7-2 and TRBJ1-5, is GAGVSQSPSNKVTEKGKDVELRCDPISGHTALYWYRQSLGQGLEFLIYFQGNSAPDKSGLPSDRFSAERTGGSVSTLTIQRTQQEDSAVYLCASSLRGPDGSNQPQHFGDGTRLSIL.

The chain has TRBV4-3 and TRBJ2-1; tentative D call: TRBD2 (6 bases). CDR3 length equals 16 residues. Trimming pared 1 base from V and 0 bases from J, leaving 10 bases between. CDR1 and CDR2 from the germline V gene are LGHNA and YSLEER. The CDR3 nucleotides read TGCGCCAGCAGCCAAGTCCGGGGGACCTCCTACAATGAGCAGTTCTTC. It yields the protein CASSQVRGTSYNEQFF.